A selection of T cell receptor beta chains follows, all from one sample in a study of low-dose radiotherapy and immunotherapy resistance in tumors. TCRdb re-called the reads with MiXCR, one entry per CDR3 protein. The sample holds tens of thousands of distinct CDR3 sequences, 15% to 20% seen once. The specimen was PBMCs, collected after low-dose radiotherapy plus immunotherapy. The source is a male donor with prostate cancer. Both conserved end residues are part of each CDR3. Each record gives: D gene, V gene, clone size, J gene, CDR3 DNA, CDR3 protein. The D gene is left open where the match is weak. Size is omitted from some rows. Given values are once, few, many or a class for expanded clones.

-	TRBV19	-	TRBJ1-5	TGTGCCAGTAGTACGACATATAATAGCAATCAGCCCCAGCATTTT	CASSTTYNSNQPQHF
-	TRBV5-1	-	TRBJ2-2	TGCGCCAGCAGCTGGGCCCCTACCGGGGAGCTGTTTTTT	CASSWAPTGELFF
-	TRBV5-5	many	TRBJ2-7	TGTGCCAGCAGCTTGTGGATCGGCGGGACCTACGAGCAGTACTTC	CASSLWIGGTYEQYF
TRBD1	TRBV28	many	TRBJ2-7	TGTGCCAGCAGTTTAGTGACAGGGAGATCCTACGAGCAGTACTTC	CASSLVTGRSYEQYF
TRBD1	TRBV29-1	many	TRBJ1-1	TGCAGCGTTGAGCAGGACAGGGGATCTGAAGCTTTCTTT	CSVEQDRGSEAFF
-	TRBV19	-	TRBJ1-5	TGTGCCAGTAGTATCGGCAATCAGCCCCAGCATTTT	CASSIGNQPQHF
-	TRBV5-3	many	TRBJ1-2	TGTGCCAGAAGCTCGAGGGGAGACAGAAGGTGGACTAATGGCTACACCTTC	CARSSRGDRRWTNGYTF
TRBD1	TRBV29-1	many	TRBJ2-7	TGCAGCGTCCGGACAGGGGGCGAGCAGTACTTC	CSVRTGGEQYF
-	TRBV5-6	many	TRBJ2-2	TGTGCCAGCAGCTTTGGGGGCGCAACTTCCAGGGAGCTGTTTTTT	CASSFGGATSRELFF
TRBD1	TRBV12-3/TRBV12-4	many	TRBJ1-6	TGTGCCAGCGGGACAGGGCGGGGATCACCCCTCCACTTT	CASGTGRGSPLHF
TRBD1	TRBV11-2	many	TRBJ2-7	TGTGCCAGCAGCTTGGGGACAGTGACCTACGAGCAGTACTTC	CASSLGTVTYEQYF
-	TRBV28	many	TRBJ2-7	TGTGCCAGCAGTGGGGGACGGACCTCCTACGAGCAGTACTTC	CASSGGRTSYEQYF
-	TRBV6-2/TRBV6-3	many	TRBJ2-2	TGTGCCAGCAGTTTACCCGGAGAGTCTGGCGGGGAGCTGTTTTTT	CASSLPGESGGELFF
TRBD1	TRBV28	many	TRBJ2-7	TGTGCCAGCAGCCCCGGGACAGCATCCTCCGAGCAGTACTTC	CASSPGTASSEQYF
TRBD2	TRBV2	many	TRBJ2-3	TGTGCCAGCAGCCTGGGGGGGACAGATACGCAGTATTTT	CASSLGGTDTQYF
-	TRBV4-1	many	TRBJ1-6	TGCGCCAGCAGCCCCCGGACCGAGAATAATTCACCCCTCCACTTT	CASSPRTENNSPLHF
TRBD1	TRBV19	few	TRBJ2-3	TGTGCCAGTAGTCCCCGGGACAGGGGCACAGATACGCAGTATTTT	CASSPRDRGTDTQYF
-	TRBV28	many	TRBJ2-1	TGTGCCAGCAGTTCTGGCCAGGGGGGTGAGCAGTTCTTC	CASSSGQGGEQFF
-	TRBV19	many	TRBJ2-7	TGTGCCAGTAGTATCCTACGGGACATGAGGAAGTACGAGCAGTACTTC	CASSILRDMRKYEQYF
TRBD2	TRBV9	many	TRBJ2-3	TGTGCCAGCAGCGTCCGCGGGGGGGCTAGCGGTGGAGATACGCAGTATTTT	CASSVRGGASGGDTQYF
TRBD1	TRBV2	-	TRBJ2-2	TGTGCCAGCACCGGGGACAGGGCCACCGGGGAGCTGTTTTTT	CASTGDRATGELFF
-	TRBV28	many	TRBJ2-5	TGTGCCAGCAGTTTCAACAGGCGGGAGACCCAGTACTTC	CASSFNRRETQYF
-	TRBV19	many	TRBJ2-2	TGTGCCAGCCCGGACCGGAACACCGGGGAGCTGTTTTTT	CASPDRNTGELFF
-	TRBV19	many	TRBJ1-4	TGTGCCAGTACCCCCGAAGGTTATAAGGAGGAAAAACTGTTTTTT	CASTPEGYKEEKLFF
-	TRBV5-1	-	TRBJ2-2	TGCGCCAGCAGCTTGGATGGGGCGACCGGGGAGCTGTTTTTT	CASSLDGATGELFF
TRBD2	TRBV29-1	many	TRBJ2-1	TGCAGCGTCAGGGGACTAGCGGGAGTCCCCTACAATGAGCAGTTCTTC	CSVRGLAGVPYNEQFF
-	TRBV29-1	many	TRBJ1-1	TGCAGCGTTATACAGGCTGGAGTCACTGAAGCTTTCTTT	CSVIQAGVTEAFF
-	TRBV15	many	TRBJ1-4	TGTGCCACCAGCAGAGATTTGGGGAGAATGGAACTGTTTTTT	CATSRDLGRMELFF
TRBD2	TRBV20-1	many	TRBJ2-1	TGCAGTGCTAGAGCTAGCGGAGGAAACAATGAGCAGTTCTTC	CSARASGGNNEQFF
TRBD2	TRBV12-3/TRBV12-4	-	TRBJ2-1	TGTGCCAGCAGTCTAGCGGGAGGCGGGGATGAGCAGTTCTTC	CASSLAGGGDEQFF
TRBD1	TRBV7-6	many	TRBJ2-7	TGTGCCAGCAGCCCGAGACAGGGGCCGACCGCCTACGAGCAGTACTTC	CASSPRQGPTAYEQYF
-	TRBV20-1	-	TRBJ2-1	TGCAGTGCTAGAGGCCGACGGGACAATGAGCAGTTCTTC	CSARGRRDNEQFF
TRBD1	TRBV20-1	many	TRBJ1-5	TGCAGTGCTCAGGGGCCCGGACAGGGTTTCCGGCAGCCCCAGCATTTT	CSAQGPGQGFRQPQHF
TRBD2	TRBV20-1	-	TRBJ2-2	TGCAGTGCTACCGGACTAGCGGGACTCCGGAACACCGGGGAGCTGTTTTTT	CSATGLAGLRNTGELFF
-	TRBV5-4	many	TRBJ2-1	TGTGCCAGCAGCTTTGAGGGTGAGCAGTTCTTC	CASSFEGEQFF
TRBD2	TRBV20-1	many	TRBJ2-3	TGCAGTGCGGCCCGACTAGCGGGCCCGACAGATACGCAGTATTTT	CSAARLAGPTDTQYF
-	TRBV7-2	many	TRBJ1-3	TGTGCCAGCAGCTTATCGCCGGGTTCAGGAAACACCATATATTTT	CASSLSPGSGNTIYF
TRBD2	TRBV28	-	TRBJ2-3	TGTGCCAGCAACGGGGGGGACACAGATACGCAGTATTTT	CASNGGDTDTQYF
-	TRBV12-3/TRBV12-4	-	TRBJ1-1	TGTGCCAGCTCTCCGGGATACACTGAAGCTTTCTTT	CASSPGYTEAFF
-	TRBV7-2	many	TRBJ1-4	TGTGCCAGCAGCCCCGCGGGGAGGTGGCCTAATGAAAAACTGTTTTTT	CASSPAGRWPNEKLFF
-	TRBV11-2	many	TRBJ2-3	TGTGCCAGCAGCTTAGGATACGAGTTCTCTGGCACAGATACGCAGTATTTT	CASSLGYEFSGTDTQYF
-	TRBV7-9	many	TRBJ2-7	TGTGCCAGCAGCCTCGAGGGGACCGCCGGCTACGAGCAGTACTTC	CASSLEGTAGYEQYF
-	TRBV5-1	many	TRBJ2-3	TGCGCCAGCAGCTTGGTCCAGACCCCAGATACGCAGTATTTT	CASSLVQTPDTQYF